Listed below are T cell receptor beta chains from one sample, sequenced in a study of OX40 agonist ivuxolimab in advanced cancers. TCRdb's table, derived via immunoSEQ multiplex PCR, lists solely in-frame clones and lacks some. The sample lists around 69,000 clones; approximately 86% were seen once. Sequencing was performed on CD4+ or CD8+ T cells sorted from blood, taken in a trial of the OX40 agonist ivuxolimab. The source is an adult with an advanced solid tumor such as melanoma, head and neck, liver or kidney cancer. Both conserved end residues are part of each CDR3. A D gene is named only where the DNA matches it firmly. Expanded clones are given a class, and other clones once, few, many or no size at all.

CDR3aa: CASSLTLSAGEAFF; CDR3nt: TGTGCCAGCAGTTTAACCCTCTCGGCCGGGGAAGCTTTCTTT; d_gene: NA; abundance: NA; v_gene: TRBV27; j_gene: TRBJ1-1
CDR3aa: CASRGGDVKNEQFF; CDR3nt: TGTGCCAGCAGGGGGGGGGACGTGAAGAATGAGCAGTTCTTC; d_gene: TRBD2; abundance: NA; v_gene: TRBV28; j_gene: TRBJ2-1
CDR3aa: CASSESQARGGNTIYF; CDR3nt: TGTGCCAGCAGTGAATCACAGGCGCGCGGGGGAAACACCATATATTTT; d_gene: NA; abundance: NA; v_gene: TRBV25-1; j_gene: TRBJ1-3
CDR3aa: CASSGGQIPSTDTQYF; CDR3nt: TGTGCCAGCAGCGGGGGACAGATCCCTAGCACAGATACGCAGTATTTT; d_gene: TRBD1; abundance: NA; v_gene: TRBV9; j_gene: TRBJ2-3
CDR3aa: CAISEIGLGNNEQFF; CDR3nt: TGTGCCATCAGTGAGATAGGACTAGGGAACAATGAGCAGTTCTTC; d_gene: TRBD2; abundance: NA; v_gene: TRBV10-3; j_gene: TRBJ2-1
CDR3aa: CASSSRQGATGELFF; CDR3nt: TGTGCCAGCAGCTCTAGACAGGGGGCCACCGGGGAGCTGTTTTTT; d_gene: TRBD1; abundance: NA; v_gene: TRBV7-2; j_gene: TRBJ2-2
CDR3aa: CASSQSRGTWDEKLFF; CDR3nt: TGCGCCAGCAGCCAATCTCGCGGGACTTGGGATGAAAAACTGTTTTTT; d_gene: NA; abundance: NA; v_gene: TRBV4-3; j_gene: TRBJ1-4
CDR3aa: CASSLGWGDNSPLHF; CDR3nt: TGTGCCAGCAGCTTGGGGTGGGGGGATAATTCACCCCTCCACTTT; d_gene: NA; abundance: NA; v_gene: TRBV5-6; j_gene: TRBJ1-6
CDR3aa: CASSEREGSNEKLFF; CDR3nt: TGTGCCAGCAGTGAGAGGGAGGGGTCGAATGAAAAACTGTTTTTT; d_gene: NA; abundance: NA; v_gene: TRBV9; j_gene: TRBJ1-4
CDR3aa: CASSYSSGIRANEQFF; CDR3nt: TGTGCCAGCAGTTACTCCTCCGGGATTAGGGCCAATGAGCAGTTCTTC; d_gene: NA; abundance: once; v_gene: TRBV6-5; j_gene: TRBJ2-1
CDR3aa: CASSTREGGANVLTF; CDR3nt: TGTGCCAGCAGTACCAGGGAAGGAGGGGCCAACGTCCTGACTTTC; d_gene: NA; abundance: NA; v_gene: TRBV6-5; j_gene: TRBJ2-6
CDR3aa: CASSPRGGLSTDTQYF; CDR3nt: TGTGCCAGCAGCCCTAGGGGGGGACTGAGCACAGATACGCAGTATTTT; d_gene: NA; abundance: NA; v_gene: TRBV2; j_gene: TRBJ2-3
CDR3aa: CASSSRASGGGDTQYF; CDR3nt: TGTGCCAGCAGCTCCCGGGCTAGCGGGGGTGGAGATACGCAGTATTTT; d_gene: TRBD2; abundance: NA; v_gene: TRBV7-8; j_gene: TRBJ2-3
CDR3aa: CASSPSGGNTEAFF; CDR3nt: TGTGCCAGCTCACCATCGGGCGGGAACACTGAAGCTTTCTTT; d_gene: NA; abundance: NA; v_gene: TRBV18; j_gene: TRBJ1-1
CDR3aa: CAISGRAGVNQPQHF; CDR3nt: TGTGCCATCAGTGGCCGAGCAGGGGTGAATCAGCCCCAGCATTTT; d_gene: NA; abundance: few; v_gene: TRBV10-3; j_gene: TRBJ1-5
CDR3aa: CASSEGLAGTGELFF; CDR3nt: TGTGCCAGCAGTGAAGGGTTAGCGGGCACCGGGGAGCTGTTTTTT; d_gene: TRBD2; abundance: NA; v_gene: TRBV2; j_gene: TRBJ2-2